This T cell receptor beta chain was observed in a study of blood T cell repertoires in COVID-19. Study in general: Material from acute and convalescent COVID-19 was sourced from the United States, Italy and Spain. T cells, B-cell-depleted T cells, or PBMCs provided the cDNA or gDNA that served as material.

Germline assignment: CDR1 SGHTA and CDR2 FQGNSA. Germline trimming cut 5 bases from V and 5 bases from J; bases unmatched to any gene: 11. The CDR3 extends over 15 amino acids. Original handling: From reference gene primer amplification, estimates of nucleated cell counts were derived. Assay used: immunoSEQ multiplex PCR; TCRdb lists only in-frame clones, some missing. The D gene and trimming were derived from the DNA, and the V and J assignments and clone size from that table. Counted here are approximately 170,000 clones, 70% to 90% occurring once; the ten biggest clones make up roughly 4%. The specimen sequenced was peripheral blood. This sequence joins TRBV7-2 and TRBJ1-2, with 7 bases lining up with TRBD1. The source of this sequence is a woman in her 70s with acute or convalescent COVID-19. The CDR3 DNA reads as TGTGCCAGCAGCCCTAGAGGGGGCGGTGGGTATGGCTACACCTTC. Its protein is CASSPRGGGGYGYTF.